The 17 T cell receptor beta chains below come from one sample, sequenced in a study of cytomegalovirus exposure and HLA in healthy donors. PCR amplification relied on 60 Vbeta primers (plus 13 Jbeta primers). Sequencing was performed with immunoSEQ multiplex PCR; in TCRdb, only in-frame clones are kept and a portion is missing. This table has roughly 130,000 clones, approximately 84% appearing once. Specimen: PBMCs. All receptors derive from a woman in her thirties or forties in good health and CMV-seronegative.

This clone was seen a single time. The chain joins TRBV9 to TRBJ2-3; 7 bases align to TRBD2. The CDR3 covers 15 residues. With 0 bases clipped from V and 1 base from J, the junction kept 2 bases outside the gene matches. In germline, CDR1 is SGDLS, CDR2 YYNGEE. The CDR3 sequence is CASSVGDYGTDTQYF. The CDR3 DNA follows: TGTGCCAGCAGCGTAGGGGACTACGGCACAGATACGCAGTATTTT. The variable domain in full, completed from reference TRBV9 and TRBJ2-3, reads DSGVTQTPKHLITATGQRVTLRCSPRSGDLSVYWYQQSLDQGLQFLIQYYNGEERAKGNILERFSAQQFPDLHSELNLSSLELGDSALYFCASSVGDYGTDTQYFGPGTRLTVL.

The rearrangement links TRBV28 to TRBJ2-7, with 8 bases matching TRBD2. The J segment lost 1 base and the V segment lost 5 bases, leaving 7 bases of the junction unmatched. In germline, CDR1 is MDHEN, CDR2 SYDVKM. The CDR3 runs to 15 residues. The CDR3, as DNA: TGTGCCAGCAGTCCCAATCCGGGGGGGTCCTACGAGCAGTACTTC. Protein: CASSPNPGGSYEQYF.

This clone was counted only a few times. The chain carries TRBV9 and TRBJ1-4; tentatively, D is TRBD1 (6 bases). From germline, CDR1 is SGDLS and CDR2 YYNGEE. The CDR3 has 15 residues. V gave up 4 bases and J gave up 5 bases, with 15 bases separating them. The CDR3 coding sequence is TGTGCCAGCAGCCAGACAGGCAACCGGAATGAAAAACTGTTTTTT. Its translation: CASSQTGNRNEKLFF.

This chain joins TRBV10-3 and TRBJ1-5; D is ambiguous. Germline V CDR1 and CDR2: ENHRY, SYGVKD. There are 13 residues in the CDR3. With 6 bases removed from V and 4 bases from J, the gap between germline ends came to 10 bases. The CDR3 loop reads CAISRELNQPQHF. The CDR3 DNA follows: TGTGCCATCAGCCGGGAACTGAATCAGCCCCAGCATTTT.

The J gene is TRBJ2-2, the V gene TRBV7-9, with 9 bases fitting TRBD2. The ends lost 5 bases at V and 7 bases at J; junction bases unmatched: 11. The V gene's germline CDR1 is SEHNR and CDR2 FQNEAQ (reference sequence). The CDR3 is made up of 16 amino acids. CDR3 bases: TGTGCCAGCAGCATTAGCGGGAGCCAGAGGGGCGGGGAGCTGTTTTTT. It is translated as CASSISGSQRGGELFF.

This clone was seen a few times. CDR3 region: CASSLSGDGYEQYF. As DNA, the CDR3 is TGCGCCAGCAGCTTGAGCGGTGACGGCTACGAGCAGTACTTC. This chain uses TRBV5-1 with TRBJ2-7, with D possibly being TRBD2 (5 bases). Per the germline V gene, CDR1 is SGHRS and CDR2 is YFSETQ. V lost 1 base to trimming and J lost 3 bases, with 11 bases between them. The CDR3 consists of 14 residues.

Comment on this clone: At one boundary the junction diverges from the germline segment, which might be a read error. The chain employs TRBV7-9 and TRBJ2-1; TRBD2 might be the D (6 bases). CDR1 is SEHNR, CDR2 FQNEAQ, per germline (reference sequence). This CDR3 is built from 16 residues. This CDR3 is CASSIGSGAGFNQQFF. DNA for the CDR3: TGTGCCAGCAGCATTGGGTCCGGGGCGGGGTTCAATCAGCAGTTCTTC.

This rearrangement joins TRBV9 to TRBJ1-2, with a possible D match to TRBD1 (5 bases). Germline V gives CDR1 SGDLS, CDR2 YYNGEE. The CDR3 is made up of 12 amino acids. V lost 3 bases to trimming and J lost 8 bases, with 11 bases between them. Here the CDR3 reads CASSGGHGGYTF. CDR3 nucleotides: TGTGCCAGCAGCGGAGGACATGGAGGCTACACCTTC.

As DNA, the CDR3 is TGTGCCAGCAGCCTAACAACAGGGTACAATGAGCAGTTCTTC. Translated: CASSLTTGYNEQFF. V is TRBV9 and J is TRBJ2-1; D may be TRBD1 (6 bases). The CDR3 extends over 14 amino acids. V dropped 4 bases and J dropped 4 bases, with 12 bases sitting between them. Germline CDR1 reads SGDLS; CDR2 reads YYNGEE.

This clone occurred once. CDR3 nucleotides: TGCGCCAGCAGCTCCTCGGGAAAAGAGACCCAGTACTTC. Its translation is CASSSSGKETQYF. This chain connects TRBV5-1 to TRBJ2-5; tentative D call: TRBD2 (5 bases). Looked up from germline, CDR1 is SGHRS and CDR2 is YFSETQ. This CDR3 has 13 amino acids. Between the trimmed V and J ends, which lost 3 bases and 3 bases, there was a span of 9 bases.

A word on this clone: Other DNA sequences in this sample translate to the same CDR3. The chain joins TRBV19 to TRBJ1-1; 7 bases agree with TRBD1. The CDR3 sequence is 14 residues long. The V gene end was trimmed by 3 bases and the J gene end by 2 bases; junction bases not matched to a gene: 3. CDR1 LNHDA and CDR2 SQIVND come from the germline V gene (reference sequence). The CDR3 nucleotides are TGTGCCAGTAGTATCGGGACAGTCAACACTGAAGCTTTCTTT. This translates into CASSIGTVNTEAFF. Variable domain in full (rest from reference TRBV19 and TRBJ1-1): DGGITQSPKYLFRKEGQNVTLSCEQNLNHDAMYWYRQDPGQGLRLIYYSQIVNDFQKGDIAEGYSVSREKKESFPLTVTSAQKNPTAFYLCASSIGTVNTEAFFGQGTRLTVV.

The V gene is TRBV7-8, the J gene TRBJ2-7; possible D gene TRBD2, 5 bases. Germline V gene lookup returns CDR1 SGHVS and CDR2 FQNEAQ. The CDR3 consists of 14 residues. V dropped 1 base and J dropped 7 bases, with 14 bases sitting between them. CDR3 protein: CASSLDVPPGEQYF. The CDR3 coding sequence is TGTGCCAGCAGCTTAGACGTCCCCCCGGGGGAGCAGTACTTC.

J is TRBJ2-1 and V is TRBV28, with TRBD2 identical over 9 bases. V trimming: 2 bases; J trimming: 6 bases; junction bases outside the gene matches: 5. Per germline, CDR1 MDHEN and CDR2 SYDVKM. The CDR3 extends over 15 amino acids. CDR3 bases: TGTGCCAGCAGTTTAGCGGGAGGGCCGGTCAATGAGCAGTTCTTC. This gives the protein CASSLAGGPVNEQFF.

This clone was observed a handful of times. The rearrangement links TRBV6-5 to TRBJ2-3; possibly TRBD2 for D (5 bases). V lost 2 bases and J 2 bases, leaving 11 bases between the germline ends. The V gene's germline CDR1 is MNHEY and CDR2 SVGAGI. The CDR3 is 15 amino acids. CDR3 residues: CASSYRSGYTDTQYF. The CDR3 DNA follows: TGTGCCAGCAGTTACAGGAGCGGTTACACAGATACGCAGTATTTT.

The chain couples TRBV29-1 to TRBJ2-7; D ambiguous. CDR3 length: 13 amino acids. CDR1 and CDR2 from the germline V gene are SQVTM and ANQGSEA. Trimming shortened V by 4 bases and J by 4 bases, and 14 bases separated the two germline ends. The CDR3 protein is CSVVGKMTYEQYF. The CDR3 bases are TGCAGCGTTGTAGGCAAAATGACTTACGAGCAGTACTTC.

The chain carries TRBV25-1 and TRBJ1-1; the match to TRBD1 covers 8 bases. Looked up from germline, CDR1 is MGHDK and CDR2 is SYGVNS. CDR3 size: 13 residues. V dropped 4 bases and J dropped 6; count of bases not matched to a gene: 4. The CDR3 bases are TGTGCCAGCAGTGGCCAGGGGGCTCCTGAAGCTTTCTTT. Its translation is CASSGQGAPEAFF.

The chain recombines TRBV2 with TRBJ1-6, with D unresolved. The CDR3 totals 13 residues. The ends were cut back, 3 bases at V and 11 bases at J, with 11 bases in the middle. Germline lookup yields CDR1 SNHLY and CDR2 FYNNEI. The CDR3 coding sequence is TGTGCCAGCAGTGAGTCTGAGAGTCCACCCCTCCACTTT. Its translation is CASSESESPPLHF. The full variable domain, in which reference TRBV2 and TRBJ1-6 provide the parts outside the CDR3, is EPEVTQTPSHQVTQMGQEVILRCVPISNHLYFYWYRQILGQKVEFLVSFYNNEISEKSEIFDDQFSVERPDGSNFTLKIRSTKLEDSAMYFCASSESESPPLHFGNGTRLTVT.